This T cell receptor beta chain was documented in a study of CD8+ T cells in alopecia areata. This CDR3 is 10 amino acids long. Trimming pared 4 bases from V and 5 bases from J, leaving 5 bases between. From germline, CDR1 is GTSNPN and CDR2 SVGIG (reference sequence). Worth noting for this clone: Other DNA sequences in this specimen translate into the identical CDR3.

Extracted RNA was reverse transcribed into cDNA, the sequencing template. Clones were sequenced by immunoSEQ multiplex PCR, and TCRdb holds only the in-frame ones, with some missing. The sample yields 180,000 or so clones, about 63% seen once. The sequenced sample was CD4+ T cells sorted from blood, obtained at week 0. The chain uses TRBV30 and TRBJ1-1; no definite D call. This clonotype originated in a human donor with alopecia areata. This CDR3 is CAWTRTEAFF. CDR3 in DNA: TGTGCCTGGACTAGGACTGAAGCTTTCTTT.